This entry concerns a single TCR beta chain. Its antigen is unidentified. The CDR3 length is 15 residues. J gave up 3 bases and V 0 bases, and 4 bases lay outside the gene matches. Germline V gives CDR1 KGHSH, CDR2 LQKENI. Assay used: immunoSEQ multiplex PCR; TCRdb lists only in-frame clones, some missing. The sample comprises some 92,000 clones, about 90% of which are singletons, and 5.2% rests with the top ten. This record comes from a study of T cell responses to AZD1222 COVID-19 vaccine. Study conclusions and caveats: The repertoires were collected only after the peak T cell response. The donor cohort was predominantly white British with a female majority, and clonal diversity may have been underestimated. Only 5 or 6 AZD1222 recipients were seropositive at baseline. Increases in Spike-specific TCR breadth and depth were seen after two AZD1222 doses.

The source was peripheral blood, collected on day 0 of MenACWY control vaccination. This rearrangement joins TRBV18 to TRBJ1-1; 7 nucleotides match TRBD1. The TCR originated in an adult in good health. The CDR3 DNA follows: TGTGCCAGCTCACCACCAGGGACAGAGTACACTGAAGCTTTCTTT. Translation gives CASSPPGTEYTEAFF.